This entry lists 8 T cell receptor beta chains sequenced from one sample in a study of blood T cell repertoires in COVID-19. TCRdb keeps only in-frame clones here, not all; method: immunoSEQ multiplex PCR. This sample has about 480,000 clones; roughly 89% occur once, and the top ten carry over 0.7%. What was sequenced was peripheral blood. These receptors were obtained from a man younger than 35 with COVID-19, enrolled during active disease.

J is TRBJ1-1 and V is TRBV24-1; D is ambiguous. The V gene's germline CDR1 is KGHDR and CDR2 SFDVKD. V shed 4 bases and J shed 4 bases, with 3 bases lying between them. The CDR3 spans 11 residues. The CDR3 DNA reads as TGTGCCACCAGTGACGGCACTGAAGCTTTCTTT. Translating gives CATSDGTEAFF.

This sequence joins TRBV4-2 and TRBJ2-1; 13 nucleotides match TRBD2. The CDR3 runs to 16 residues. V gave up 2 bases and J gave up 5 bases; unmatched junction bases: 3. Germline CDR1 and CDR2: LGHNA and YNFKEQ. The CDR3 coding sequence is TGTGCCAGCAGCCAACAGGGACTAGCGGGGCACAATGAGCAGTTCTTC. This sequence encodes CASSQQGLAGHNEQFF.

The chain couples TRBV24-1 to TRBJ2-5; the D gene is possibly TRBD2 (7 bases). V was cut by 5 bases and J by 5 bases, with 11 bases left in between. Germline V gene lookup returns CDR1 KGHDR and CDR2 SFDVKD. The CDR3 extends over 13 amino acids. The CDR3 nucleotides read TGTGCCACCAGTGGGGGGGGGCCGGAGACCCAGTACTTC. Its translation: CATSGGGPETQYF.

The V call is TRBV4-2, the J call TRBJ2-3, with 12 bases matching TRBD2. Germline values: CDR1 LGHNA, CDR2 YNFKEQ. J was trimmed by 1 base and V by 2 bases; bases with no gene match: 19. The CDR3 consists of 22 residues. DNA for the CDR3: TGTGCCAGCAGCCAACGTAACGTCGATCTGACTAGCGGGGGAACGCGCACAGATACGCAGTATTTT. It encodes CASSQRNVDLTSGGTRTDTQYF.

This clone was detected only once. The chain joins TRBV30 to TRBJ1-5; no reliable D call. The germline V and J ends were trimmed by 0 bases and 0 bases, with 6 bases remaining between them. The CDR3 length is 14 residues. Germline V CDR1 and CDR2: GTSNPN, SVGIG (reference sequence). This CDR3 reads CAWSVGHSNQPQHF. CDR3 nucleotides: TGTGCCTGGAGTGTCGGTCATAGCAATCAGCCCCAGCATTTT.

V gene TRBV2 combines with J gene TRBJ2-3, with D maybe TRBD2 (6 bases). The CDR3 covers 12 residues. V lost 6 bases and J 6 bases, leaving 10 bases between the germline ends. Germline V lookup: CDR1 SNHLY, CDR2 FYNNEI. The CDR3 nucleotides are TGTGCCAGCAGGGGCGGGGTCGATACGCAGTATTTT. It encodes CASRGGVDTQYF.

The chain has TRBV25-1 and TRBJ2-1, with TRBD2 matching over 7 bases. Germline V lookup: CDR1 MGHDK, CDR2 SYGVNS. V shed 5 bases and J 8 bases; nucleotides not matched to a gene: 9. The CDR3 sequence is 14 residues long. CDR3 sequence reads: CASSRAGLIDEQFF. In DNA form, the CDR3 reads TGTGCCAGCAGTAGAGCGGGATTAATAGATGAGCAGTTCTTC.

This clone appeared a few times. V and J are TRBV7-9 and TRBJ1-6; a possible D gene is TRBD1 (6 bases). Trimming removed 1 base at V and 9 bases at J, with 10 bases between. This CDR3 spans 14 amino acids. Germline V gene data show CDR1 as SEHNR and CDR2 as FQNEAQ (reference sequence). The CDR3: CASSLEQGTSPLHF. The CDR3, as DNA: TGTGCCAGCAGCTTAGAACAGGGAACTTCACCCCTCCACTTT.